This T cell receptor (beta chain) was identified during a study of shared clonotypes between healthy human individuals. Comments on this clone: Antigen unknown.

The ends lost 5 bases at V and 6 bases at J; junction bases unmatched: 11. Germline CDR1 is SGHRS and CDR2 is YFSETQ. CDR3 size: 15 residues. Notes on the study in general: Compared with memory subsets, naive subsets generally had larger estimated richness. Sequencing depth was expected to influence donor clonotype sharing. Relative to clonotypes present in all four donors, those not shared had lower generation probabilities. Naive CD4 clonotypes overlapped across a few donors at about 5.3%.

The protocol was immunoSEQ multiplex PCR, while the TCRdb copy is restricted to in-frame clones and leaves out a portion. Of 1 million to 1.2 million clones in the sample, 60% to 80% were seen once. The TCR sequence derives from a man between 18 and 29 years old in good health. Some clones in this sample may be carry-over from other donors' samples. The chain uses TRBV5-1 and TRBJ2-3; 8 bases are shared with TRBD1. The source material was memory CD4+ T cells from PBMCs. Regarding subset: CD45RA-negative fraction. CDR3: CASSSDRVGADTQYF. The CDR3, as DNA: TGCGCCAGCAGTTCGGACAGGGTCGGGGCGGATACGCAGTATTTT.